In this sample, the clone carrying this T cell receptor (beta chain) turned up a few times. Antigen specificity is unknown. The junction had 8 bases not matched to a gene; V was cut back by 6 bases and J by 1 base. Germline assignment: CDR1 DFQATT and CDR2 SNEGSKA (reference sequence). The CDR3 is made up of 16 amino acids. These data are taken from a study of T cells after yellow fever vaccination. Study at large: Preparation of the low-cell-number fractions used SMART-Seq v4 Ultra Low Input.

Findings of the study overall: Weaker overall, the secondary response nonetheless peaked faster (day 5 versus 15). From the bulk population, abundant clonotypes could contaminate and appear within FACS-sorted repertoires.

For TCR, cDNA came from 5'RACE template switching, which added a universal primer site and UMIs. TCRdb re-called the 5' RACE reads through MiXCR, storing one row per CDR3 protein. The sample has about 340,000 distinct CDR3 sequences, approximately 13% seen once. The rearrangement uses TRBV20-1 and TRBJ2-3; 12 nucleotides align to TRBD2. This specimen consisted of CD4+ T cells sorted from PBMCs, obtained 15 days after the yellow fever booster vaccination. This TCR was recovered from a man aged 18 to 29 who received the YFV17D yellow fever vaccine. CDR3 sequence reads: CSAQRLAGAGTDTQYF. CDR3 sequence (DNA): TGCAGTGCACAGAGACTAGCGGGGGCCGGCACAGATACGCAGTATTTT.